Following are 32 T cell receptor beta chains from one sample sequenced in a study of T cell responses to AZD1222 COVID-19 vaccine. The protocol was immunoSEQ multiplex PCR, while the TCRdb copy is restricted to in-frame clones and leaves out a portion. The sample contains 120,000 to 150,000 clones, more than 75% of which appear only once. The sample consisted of peripheral blood, taken on day 0 of MenACWY control vaccination. The receptors were sampled from an adult in good health.

V gene TRBV6-5 combines with J gene TRBJ1-1, with D possibly being TRBD1 (6 bases). Germline V gene lookup returns CDR1 MNHEY and CDR2 SVGAGI. The CDR3 has 14 residues. Trimming took 7 bases from V and 2 from J, leaving 14 bases between them. The CDR3 reads CASTKGGINTEAFF. The CDR3 DNA reads TGTGCCAGCACCAAAGGGGGGATCAACACTGAAGCTTTCTTT.

In DNA, the CDR3 is TGTGCCAGCAGAACGAGAAGAAACTACGAGCAGTACGTC. It is translated as CASRTRRNYEQYV. The V call is TRBV6-4, the J call TRBJ2-7; D remains ambiguous. The V gene lost 6 bases and the J gene lost 3 bases, with 12 bases spanning the gap. CDR3 length equals 13 residues. The V gene's germline CDR1 is MRHNA and CDR2 SNTAGT.

This clone was observed a single time. V is TRBV19 and J is TRBJ1-5; D is uncertain. This CDR3 has 13 residues. Trimming left V 3 bases short and J 5 bases short, with 8 bases between. The germline gives CDR1 LNHDA, CDR2 SQIVND (reference sequence). CDR3 in amino acids: CASSMLPDQPQHF. The CDR3 DNA reads TGTGCCAGTAGTATGCTCCCCGATCAGCCCCAGCATTTT.

This clone was observed a few times. This chain uses TRBV7-9 with TRBJ1-1, with 7 nucleotides matching TRBD1. The CDR3 extends over 15 amino acids. V shed 5 bases, J shed 1 base, and the junction held 7 bases outside the gene matches. CDR1 and CDR2 from the germline V gene are SEHNR and FQNEAQ (reference sequence). The CDR3 DNA is TGTGCCAGCAGCCCAGGGGGGGGATGGAACACTGAAGCTTTCTTT. This translates into CASSPGGGWNTEAFF.

This clone occurred a few times. The V call is TRBV4-1, the J call TRBJ1-5; D not certain. Germline V lookup: CDR1 MGHRA, CDR2 YSYEKL. This CDR3 contains 13 residues. V was trimmed by 0 bases and J by 2 bases, leaving 2 bases between them. The CDR3 protein is CASSQDGNQPQHF. For the CDR3, the DNA is TGCGCCAGCAGCCAAGATGGCAATCAGCCCCAGCATTTT.

This chain connects TRBV7-2 to TRBJ1-1; D perhaps matches TRBD1 (6 bases). The CDR3 is 14 amino acids. Germline V gene data show CDR1 as SGHTA and CDR2 as FQGNSA. V shed 4 bases and J shed 0 bases, with 9 bases lying between them. CDR3 bases: TGTGCCAGCAGCTCACAGGGTGTGAACACTGAAGCTTTCTTT. It yields the protein CASSSQGVNTEAFF. Supplemented by reference TRBV7-2 and TRBJ1-1, the full variable domain reads GAGVSQSPSNKVTEKGKDVELRCDPISGHTALYWYRQSLGQGLEFLIYFQGNSAPDKSGLPSDRFSAERTGGSVSTLTIQRTQQEDSAVYLCASSSQGVNTEAFFGQGTRLTVV.

Only a few counts were recorded for this clone. The V and J genes are TRBV19 and TRBJ2-3; 8 positions match TRBD1. V was clipped by 4 bases and J by 3 bases; unmatched bases: 9. Germline CDR1 is LNHDA and CDR2 is SQIVND (reference sequence). The CDR3 sequence is 16 residues long. This chain's CDR3 is CASSTRTGTRTDTQYF. For the CDR3, the DNA is TGTGCCAGTAGTACCCGGACAGGGACGAGGACAGATACGCAGTATTTT.

This clone has a single count. The chain couples TRBV28 to TRBJ1-2; a weak D match, TRBD1 (5 bases). The CDR3 runs to 16 residues. The V and J ends lost 6 bases and 4 bases respectively, with 21 bases between them. CDR1 and CDR2 from the germline V gene are MDHEN and SYDVKM. This CDR3 is CASSLLPTGTGYGYTF. In nucleotides, the CDR3 is TGTGCCAGCAGCCTCCTCCCTACCGGGACTGGCTATGGCTACACCTTC.

The V and J genes are TRBV3-1 (or the pseudogene TRBV3-2) and TRBJ1-2; D not resolved. The CDR3 has 13 amino acids. Per germline, CDR1 LGHDT and CDR2 YNNKEL (reference sequence). V was clipped by 0 bases and J by 8 bases, with 10 bases between them. The DNA for the CDR3 is TGTGCCAGCAGCCAAGATTACGGGAACGGCTACACCTTC. Protein: CASSQDYGNGYTF.

This rearrangement joins TRBV18 to TRBJ2-7; D unresolved. V was trimmed by 1 base and J by 2 bases, leaving 9 bases between them. The CDR3 sequence is 14 residues long. Germline assignment: CDR1 KGHSH and CDR2 LQKENI. CDR3 amino acids: CASSPQQTTYEQYF. CDR3 DNA: TGTGCCAGCTCACCACAACAGACCACCTACGAGCAGTACTTC.

The CDR3 region has the DNA TGCGCCAGCAGTCAATCCCCCGGACCCAGCTCTGGGGCCAACGTCCTGACTTTC. Encoded protein: CASSQSPGPSSGANVLTF. V gene TRBV23-1 combines with J gene TRBJ2-6; no clear D. TRBV23-1 is assigned to the ORF class and has an uncertain function. V was shortened by 0 bases and J by 0 bases, with 12 bases between the two germline ends. CDR3 length: 18 residues.

The rearrangement uses TRBV11-2 and TRBJ1-2; D gene unclear. The CDR3 contains 18 residues. Germline CDR1 SGHAT, CDR2 FQNNGV. V was pared by 0 bases and J by 0 bases, with 17 bases between. The CDR3 coding sequence is TGTGCCAGCAGCTTAGAACCCGGCAGAACTAGCGCTAACTATGGCTACACCTTC. Translated: CASSLEPGRTSANYGYTF. The full variable domain, with the rest looked up from reference TRBV11-2 and TRBJ1-2, is EAGVAQSPRYKIIEKRQSVAFWCNPISGHATLYWYQQILGQGPKLLIQFQNNGVVDDSQLPKDRFSAERLKGVDSTLKIQPAKLEDSAVYLCASSLEPGRTSANYGYTFGSGTRLTVV.

The V call is TRBV2, the J call TRBJ1-1; no definite D call. The V end lost 6 bases, the J end lost 7 bases, and 15 bases lay between the germline ends. There are 13 residues in the CDR3. CDR1 and CDR2 from the germline V gene are SNHLY and FYNNEI. CDR3 DNA sequence: TGTGCCAGCAGGTATTCCTCCCTGCTTGAAGCTTTCTTT. Protein product: CASRYSSLLEAFF.

This clone was picked up a small number of times. The chain recombines TRBV9 with TRBJ2-3, with D maybe TRBD1 (6 bases). Trimming took 4 bases from V and 4 from J, leaving 25 bases between them. The CDR3 covers 18 residues. Looked up from germline, CDR1 is SGDLS and CDR2 is YYNGEE. CDR3 in amino acids: CASSPRGLWAGASDTQYF. In nucleotides, the CDR3 is TGTGCCAGCAGCCCTAGAGGACTGTGGGCAGGGGCCTCAGATACGCAGTATTTT.

The chain uses TRBV19 and TRBJ2-1; D remains unclear. CDR3 length: 13 amino acids. With 3 bases removed from V and 8 bases from J, the gap between germline ends came to 11 bases. Germline CDR1 and CDR2: LNHDA and SQIVND (reference sequence). CDR3 amino acids: CASSIASRDEQFF. The CDR3 region has the DNA TGTGCCAGTAGTATTGCGTCTCGTGATGAGCAGTTCTTC.

V is TRBV3-1 (or the pseudogene TRBV3-2) and J is TRBJ2-4; TRBD1 agrees at 9 bases. CDR1 and CDR2 (germline): LGHDT, YNNKEL (reference sequence). The CDR3 runs to 20 residues. V was clipped by 4 bases and J by 1 base; unmatched bases: 17. CDR3 loop: CASSRKWDRELPGAKNIQYF. In DNA form, the CDR3 reads TGTGCCAGCAGCCGCAAATGGGACAGGGAGCTACCCGGTGCCAAAAACATTCAGTACTTC.

The rearrangement uses TRBV3-1 (or the pseudogene TRBV3-2) and TRBJ1-4, with 8 positions matching TRBD1. Germline V gene lookup returns CDR1 LGHDT and CDR2 YNNKEL (reference sequence). J lost 6 bases, V lost 6 bases, and 6 bases had no gene match. There are 14 residues in the CDR3. For the CDR3, the DNA is TGTGCCAGCAGACAGACAGGGGAGTATGAAAAACTGTTTTTT. It yields the protein CASRQTGEYEKLFF.

With regard to this clone: The same CDR3 is also encoded by other DNA sequences in this sample. The gene calls are TRBV2 and TRBJ1-1; D is unclear. V lost 5 bases, J lost 0 bases, and 13 bases lay in between. The CDR3 is 15 amino acids. Germline CDR1 reads SNHLY; CDR2 reads FYNNEI. The CDR3 sequence: CASSLQGFMNTEAFF. The CDR3 bases are TGTGCCAGCAGTCTCCAAGGGTTCATGAACACTGAAGCTTTCTTT.

V gene TRBV19 combines with J gene TRBJ2-3; possibly TRBD2 for D (5 bases). The V and J ends lost 4 bases and 4 bases respectively, with 12 bases between them. The CDR3 loop spans 14 amino acids. Germline V CDR1 and CDR2: LNHDA, SQIVND (reference sequence). CDR3 coding DNA: TGTGCCAGTAGTAATTACGGGGTGGCAGATACGCAGTATTTT. This codes for CASSNYGVADTQYF.

The chain carries TRBV29-1 and TRBJ2-2; the D gene is possibly TRBD2 (6 bases). The CDR3 runs 13 residues. With 6 bases removed from V and 7 bases from J, the gap between germline ends came to 15 bases. Per germline, CDR1 SQVTM and CDR2 ANQGSEA. The CDR3 DNA reads as TGCAGCGTGGGGACTCCTAGGGGCGGGGAGCTGTTTTTT. Its protein is CSVGTPRGGELFF.

This chain joins TRBV3-1 (or the pseudogene TRBV3-2) and TRBJ2-2; 7 positions match TRBD2. Germline V lookup: CDR1 LGHDT, CDR2 YNNKEL (reference sequence). This CDR3 contains 15 residues. Trimming at V came to 1 base and at J to 4 bases, leaving 3 bases not matched to a gene. The CDR3 is CASSQGGGSTGELFF. The CDR3 region has the DNA TGTGCCAGCAGCCAAGGGGGGGGTTCCACCGGGGAGCTGTTTTTT.

As DNA, the CDR3 is TGTGCCAGCAGTTTCTCCACTGGGGACAGGCTCTATGGCTACACCTTC. Residues: CASSFSTGDRLYGYTF. V gene TRBV27 combines with J gene TRBJ1-2; the match to TRBD1 covers 8 bases. The CDR3 totals 16 residues. CDR1 and CDR2 (germline): MNHEY, SMNVEV (reference sequence). J gave up 4 bases and V 3 bases, and 10 bases lay outside the gene matches.

This clone has more than one count but fewer than ten. The chain carries TRBV2 and TRBJ1-1, with 7 bases aligning to TRBD1. CDR1 is SNHLY, CDR2 FYNNEI, per germline. V shed 6 bases and J 4 bases; nucleotides not matched to a gene: 5. This CDR3 contains 13 residues. CDR3 nucleotide sequence: TGTGCCAGCAGCAGGGGGGAGGGCACTGAAGCTTTCTTT. It codes for CASSRGEGTEAFF.

The count of this clone is one. This sequence joins TRBV4-2 and TRBJ1-5; tentative D call: TRBD1 (6 bases). The CDR3 has 16 amino acids. Germline assignment: CDR1 LGHNA and CDR2 YNFKEQ. Deletions cut 0 bases from V and 7 bases from J, with 16 bases between. DNA for the CDR3: TGTGCCAGCAGCCAAGATAGCAGGGGCGCCGGGCAGCCCCAGCATTTT. This encodes CASSQDSRGAGQPQHF.

V and J are TRBV9 and TRBJ2-3; 9 bases are shared with TRBD2. The CDR3 is 24 residues long. Germline lookup yields CDR1 SGDLS and CDR2 YYNGEE. V was clipped by 0 bases and J by 0 bases; unmatched bases: 26. The CDR3 protein is CASSVDNRGRVAGENEASTDTQYF. The CDR3, as DNA: TGTGCCAGCAGCGTAGATAATCGGGGTCGAGTAGCGGGGGAGAACGAAGCAAGCACAGATACGCAGTATTTT.

The rearrangement uses TRBV18 and TRBJ1-1; D unclear. Trimming took off 4 bases at V and 4 bases at J, with 16 bases between the two ends. The CDR3 extends over 15 amino acids. From germline, CDR1 is KGHSH and CDR2 LQKENI. CDR3 residues: CASSLLTVTPTEAFF. Written as DNA, the CDR3 is TGTGCCAGCTCACTGCTAACAGTAACTCCCACTGAAGCTTTCTTT.

In this sample, this clone turned up once. J is TRBJ2-3 and V is TRBV27; D not resolved. Germline CDR1 and CDR2: MNHEY and SMNVEV (reference sequence). The CDR3 spans 17 residues. V lost 2 bases and J lost 0, with 15 bases in between. CDR3 DNA: TGTGCCAGCAGTTTAAAAACGCCCGACACGAGCACAGATACGCAGTATTTT. Residues: CASSLKTPDTSTDTQYF.

The V and J genes are TRBV30 and TRBJ2-2; weak D call: TRBD2 (5 bases). Germline CDR1 is GTSNPN and CDR2 is SVGIG (reference sequence). This CDR3 has 12 residues. V lost 4 bases to trimming and J lost 6 bases, with 9 bases between them. The CDR3 DNA is TGTGCCTGGACCTACGGGGCCGGGGAGCTGTTTTTT. It codes for CAWTYGAGELFF.

This clone occurred a few times. The V call is TRBV11-2, the J call TRBJ2-3, with 11 bases that match TRBD2. This CDR3 region has 15 residues. CDR1 is SGHAT and CDR2 is FQNNGV in the germline V gene. The trim removed 5 bases at V and 7 bases at J, leaving 8 bases unmatched. CDR3 protein: CASSPLAGGLNTQYF. Written as DNA, the CDR3 is TGTGCCAGCAGCCCCTTAGCGGGGGGGCTAAATACGCAGTATTTT.

The chain employs TRBV5-5 and TRBJ1-1; D unclear. Trimming stripped 0 bases from V and 4 bases from J, with 10 bases between. The germline V gene encodes CDR1 SGHKS and CDR2 YYEKEE (reference sequence). The CDR3 is 14 residues long. CDR3 bases: TGTGCCAGCAGCTTGGTAGTGGGGAGCACTGAAGCTTTCTTT. Its translation is CASSLVVGSTEAFF. The entire variable domain, with the rest obtained from reference TRBV5-5 and TRBJ1-1, is as follows: DAGVTQSPTHLIKTRGQQVTLRCSPISGHKSVSWYQQVLGQGPQFIFQYYEKEERGRGNFPDRFSARQFPNYSSELNVNALLLGDSALYLCASSLVVGSTEAFFGQGTRLTVV.

J is TRBJ1-2 and V is TRBV7-2; D uncertain. Germline CDR1 SGHTA, CDR2 FQGNSA. The length of the CDR3 is 14 residues. V shed 1 base and J shed 2 bases, with 8 bases lying between them. For the CDR3, the DNA is TGTGCCAGCAGCTTAGACATAGGGAACTATGGCTACACCTTC. Translating it yields CASSLDIGNYGYTF.

The CDR3 DNA is TGTGCCAGCAGTTCAGCTGGGGGTCAGCCCCAGCATTTT. This codes for CASSSAGGQPQHF. The chain employs TRBV12-3 or TRBV12-4 and TRBJ1-5; a possible D gene is TRBD1 (5 bases). The CDR3 covers 13 residues. Trimming shortened V by 4 bases and J by 6 bases, and 10 bases separated the two germline ends.